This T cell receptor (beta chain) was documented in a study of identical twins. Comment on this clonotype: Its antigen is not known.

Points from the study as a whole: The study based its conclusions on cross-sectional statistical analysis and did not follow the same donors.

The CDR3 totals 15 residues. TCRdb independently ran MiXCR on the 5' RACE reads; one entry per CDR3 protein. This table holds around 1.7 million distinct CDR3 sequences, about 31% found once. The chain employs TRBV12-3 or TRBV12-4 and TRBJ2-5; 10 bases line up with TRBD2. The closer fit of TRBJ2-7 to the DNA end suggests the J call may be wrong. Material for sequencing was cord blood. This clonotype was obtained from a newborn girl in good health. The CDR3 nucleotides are TGTGCCAGCTCTCTTGAACCGGGACTAGCGACCGAGCAGTACTTC. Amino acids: CASSLEPGLATEQYF.